This T cell receptor beta chain was profiled in a study of T cell responses to AZD1222 COVID-19 vaccine. Study in general: Pooling covered second doses at about 4 or about 12 weeks. Study-level results: Reportedly, nearly half of unique spike TCRs recognized epitopes outside B.1.351/B.1.1.7 mutations. Repertoires in all cases were sampled only once the peak T cell response had passed. Females made up more of the donors, who were largely white British, and clonal diversity may have come out too low.

A word on this clone: No antigen is known for it.

The CDR3 loop spans 12 amino acids. With 8 bases clipped from V and 4 bases from J, the junction kept 4 bases outside the gene matches. Germline V CDR1 and CDR2: MDHEN, SYDVKM. The table came from immunoSEQ multiplex PCR; TCRdb's copy has only in-frame clones and leaves some out. The sample gives around 100,000 clones, 84% of which show up once; 9.4% is in the top ten. This TCR came from an adult in good health. Specimen: peripheral blood, collected on day 0 of AZD1222 vaccination. The rearrangement uses TRBV28 and TRBJ1-2; 7 bases are shared with TRBD1. The CDR3 is CASQGGAYGYTF. In DNA, the CDR3 is TGTGCCAGCCAGGGGGGCGCCTATGGCTACACCTTC.